Detailed here is one T cell receptor beta chain. The sample belongs to a study of blood T cell repertoires in COVID-19. As originally analysed: From reference gene primer amplification, estimates of nucleated cell counts were derived. Libraries were prepared by immunoSEQ multiplex PCR; TCRdb keeps only in-frame clonotypes and omits some of them. V and J calls and clone size come straight from that table; D and trimming were deduced from the DNA. Here the sample spans about 200,000 clones, roughly 85% being singletons. The V and J ends lost 8 bases and 7 bases, in that order; junction bases with no gene match: 4. The CDR3 runs to 14 residues. CDR1 LNHDA and CDR2 SQIVND come from the germline V gene (reference sequence).

The material sequenced was PBMCs or T cells enriched from blood (not recorded which). The source of this sequence is a woman aged 40 to 55 with acute COVID-19. V and J are TRBV19 and TRBJ2-2; 13 nucleotides agree with TRBD2. CDR3 residues: CASGTSGTNGELFF. The CDR3 DNA is TGTGCCAGTGGGACTAGCGGGACGAACGGGGAGCTGTTTTTT.